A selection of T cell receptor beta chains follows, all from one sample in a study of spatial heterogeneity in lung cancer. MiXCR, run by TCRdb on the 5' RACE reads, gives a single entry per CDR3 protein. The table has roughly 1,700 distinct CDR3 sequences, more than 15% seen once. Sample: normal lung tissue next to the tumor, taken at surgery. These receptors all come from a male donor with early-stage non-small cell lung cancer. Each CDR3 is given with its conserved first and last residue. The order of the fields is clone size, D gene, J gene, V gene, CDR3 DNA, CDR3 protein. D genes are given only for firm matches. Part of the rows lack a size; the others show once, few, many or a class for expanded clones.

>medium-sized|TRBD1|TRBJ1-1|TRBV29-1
TGCAGCGTTGTGGGGACAGGGGGAGGGACTGAAGCTTTCTTT
CSVVGTGGGTEAFF
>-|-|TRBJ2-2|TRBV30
TGTGCCTGGACCGGGACGAACACCGGGGAGCTGTTTTTT
CAWTGTNTGELFF
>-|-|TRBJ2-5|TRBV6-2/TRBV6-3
TGTGCCAGCAGACGCGCCCCGAAGACCCAGTACTTC
CASRRAPKTQYF
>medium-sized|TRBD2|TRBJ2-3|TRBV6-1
TGTGCCAGCAACGGCGGGAGAGACGGCACAGATACGCAGTATTTT
CASNGGRDGTDTQYF
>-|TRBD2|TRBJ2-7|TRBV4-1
TGCGCCAGCAGCCAAGGACCTAGCGGGGTCTACGAGCAGTACTTC
CASSQGPSGVYEQYF
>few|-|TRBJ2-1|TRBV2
TGTGCCAGCAGTGAAGCTTCCGGGACCCTCTACAATGAGCAGTTCTTC
CASSEASGTLYNEQFF
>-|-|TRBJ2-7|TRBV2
TGTGCCACAATGGGGCGCGAGCAGTACTTC
CATMGREQYF
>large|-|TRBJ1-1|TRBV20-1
TGCAGTGCTTTGGGACATTCATCCATGAACACTGAAGCTTTCTTT
CSALGHSSMNTEAFF
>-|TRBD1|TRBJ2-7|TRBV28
TGTGCCAGCACCGGCCCGGGACAGGGCCCCTACGAGCAGTACTTC
CASTGPGQGPYEQYF
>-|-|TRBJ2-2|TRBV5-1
TGCGCCAGCAGCCCATTGCAGGGTCTAAACACCGGGGAGCTGTTTTTT
CASSPLQGLNTGELFF
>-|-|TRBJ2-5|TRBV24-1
TGTGCCACCAGTGCGGGCGGCCCGCGAACCCAGTACTTC
CATSAGGPRTQYF
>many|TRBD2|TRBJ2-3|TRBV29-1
TGCAGCGTAGCGGGAGTGGGGACAGATACGCAGTATTTT
CSVAGVGTDTQYF
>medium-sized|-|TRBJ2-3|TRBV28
TGTGCCATCAGAGGAGGAGCGGGTGATACGCAGTATTTT
CAIRGGAGDTQYF
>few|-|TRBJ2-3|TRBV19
TGTGCCAGTACCTCCCGGGATACGCAGTATTTT
CASTSRDTQYF
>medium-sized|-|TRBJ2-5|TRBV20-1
TGCAGTGCTAGAGGTCGGGGTAGCTCTGAGACCCAGTACTTC
CSARGRGSSETQYF
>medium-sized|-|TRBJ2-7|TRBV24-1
TGTGCCACCAGTGATCGGACCGCATTAGGTGAGCAGTACTTC
CATSDRTALGEQYF
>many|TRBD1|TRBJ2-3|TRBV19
TGTGCCAGTAGTATTTGGACAGGGGGCCACACAGATACGCAGTATTTT
CASSIWTGGHTDTQYF
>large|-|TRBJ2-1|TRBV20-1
TGCAGTGCTAAACCAGATCCCGGGAAAGAGGTCCCCTACAATGAGCAGTTCTTC
CSAKPDPGKEVPYNEQFF
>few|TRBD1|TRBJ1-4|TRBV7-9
TGTGCCAGCAGCCCCGGGACAGGGACTGAAAAACTGTTTTTT
CASSPGTGTEKLFF
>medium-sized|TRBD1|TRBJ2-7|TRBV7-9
TGTGCCAGCAGCCGGACAGGAACATCGGGCGAGCAGTACTTC
CASSRTGTSGEQYF
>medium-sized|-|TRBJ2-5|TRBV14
TGTGCCAGCAGCCAAGCCCCCCAAGAGACCCAGTACTTC
CASSQAPQETQYF
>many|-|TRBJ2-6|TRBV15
TGTGCCACCAGCAGAGATCATCCAATTTACTCTGGGGCCAACGTCCTGACTTTC
CATSRDHPIYSGANVLTF
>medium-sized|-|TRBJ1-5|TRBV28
TGTGCCAGCAGTTTATTGTACGTGGAGCCCCAGCATTTT
CASSLLYVEPQHF
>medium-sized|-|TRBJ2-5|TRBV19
TGTGCCAGTAACCCGACGGGGACCACGGGAGAGACCCAGTACTTC
CASNPTGTTGETQYF
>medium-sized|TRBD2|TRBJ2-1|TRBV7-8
TGTGCCAGCAGCTCCGGGACTAGCCCTTCGGTAGAGCAGTTCTTC
CASSSGTSPSVEQFF
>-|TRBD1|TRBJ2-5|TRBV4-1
TGCGCCAGCAGCCAAGATCCGCCGGGACAGGGGGGATTAGGCCAGTACTTC
CASSQDPPGQGGLGQYF
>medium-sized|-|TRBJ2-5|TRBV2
TGTGCCAGCAGTGAAGATGCGGGGAGCGGAGAGACCCAGTACTTC
CASSEDAGSGETQYF
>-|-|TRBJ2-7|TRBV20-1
TGCAGTGCTAGAGATTTGGGGACAGAGCAGTACTTC
CSARDLGTEQYF
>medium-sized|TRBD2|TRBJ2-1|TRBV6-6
TGTGCCAGCAGAAAACTAGCGGTCGGGAATGAGCAGTTCTTC
CASRKLAVGNEQFF